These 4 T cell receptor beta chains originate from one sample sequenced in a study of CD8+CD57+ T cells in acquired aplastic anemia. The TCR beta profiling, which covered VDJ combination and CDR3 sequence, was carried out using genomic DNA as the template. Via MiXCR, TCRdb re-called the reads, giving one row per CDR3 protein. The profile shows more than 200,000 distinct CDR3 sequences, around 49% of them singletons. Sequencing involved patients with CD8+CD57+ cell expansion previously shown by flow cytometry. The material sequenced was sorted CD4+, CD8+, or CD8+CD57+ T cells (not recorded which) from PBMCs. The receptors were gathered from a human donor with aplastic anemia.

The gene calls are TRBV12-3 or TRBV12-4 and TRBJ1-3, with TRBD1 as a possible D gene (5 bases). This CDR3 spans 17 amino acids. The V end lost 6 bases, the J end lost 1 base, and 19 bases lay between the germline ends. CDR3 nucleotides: TGTGCCAGCAGACCGACCACTGGGGCAGGGTCTGGAAACACCATATATTTT. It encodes CASRPTTGAGSGNTIYF.

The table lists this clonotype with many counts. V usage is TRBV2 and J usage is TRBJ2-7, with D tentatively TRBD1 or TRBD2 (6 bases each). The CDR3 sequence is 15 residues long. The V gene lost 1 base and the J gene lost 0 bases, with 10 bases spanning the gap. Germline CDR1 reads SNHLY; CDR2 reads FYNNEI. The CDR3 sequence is CASSEVEGDSYEQYF. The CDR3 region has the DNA TGTGCCAGCAGTGAAGTGGAGGGGGACTCCTACGAGCAGTACTTC. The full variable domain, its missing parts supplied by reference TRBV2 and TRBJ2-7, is EPEVTQTPSHQVTQMGQEVILRCVPISNHLYFYWYRQILGQKVEFLVSFYNNEISEKSEIFDDQFSVERPDGSNFTLKIRSTKLEDSAMYFCASSEVEGDSYEQYFGPGTRLTVT.

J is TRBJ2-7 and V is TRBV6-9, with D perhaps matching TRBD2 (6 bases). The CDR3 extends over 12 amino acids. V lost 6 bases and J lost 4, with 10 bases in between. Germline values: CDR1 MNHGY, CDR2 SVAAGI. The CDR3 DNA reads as TGTGCCAGCAGGGAGAGCGGGTACGAGCAGTACTTC. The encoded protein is CASRESGYEQYF.

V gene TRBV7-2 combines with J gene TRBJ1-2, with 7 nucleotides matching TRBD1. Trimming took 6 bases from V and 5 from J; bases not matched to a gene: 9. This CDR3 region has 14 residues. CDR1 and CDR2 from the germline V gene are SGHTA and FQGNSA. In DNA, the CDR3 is TGTGCCAGCAGACCTAGGGACAGACTGTATGGCTACACCTTC. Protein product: CASRPRDRLYGYTF.